The source of this T cell receptor (beta chain) is a study of immune evolution from preneoplasia to lung adenocarcinoma. Notes on the study in general: Later-stage lesions seemingly showed higher T cell density and diversity than normal lung. From normal lung to invasive adenocarcinoma, top clone frequencies appeared to decrease.

Resections took place in Japan or China from about 2014 to 2018. Each case's diagnosis was confirmed by two pathologists on H&E. Profiling relied on immunoSEQ multiplex PCR, and the TCRdb table lists in-frame clones only, not all of them. The repertoire holds roughly 5,200 clones, with about 82% as singletons. This clone was detected only a few times. Its antigen is undetermined. From germline, CDR1 is SGHDN and CDR2 FVKESK. The CDR3 totals 12 residues. With 7 bases removed from V and 4 bases from J, the gap between germline ends came to 7 bases. This receptor was taken from a person aged 50 or older with lung adenocarcinoma. Sequenced material: FFPE normal lung tissue adjacent to the tumor. The chain recombines TRBV14 with TRBJ2-2; no reliable D call. The CDR3 DNA is TGTGCCAGCAAGCGCGGCACCGGGGAGCTGTTTTTT. Residues: CASKRGTGELFF.